This T cell receptor beta chain was identified during a study of cytomegalovirus exposure and HLA in healthy donors. Whole-study results and caveats: The authors considered a cluster of highly shared sequence variants likely to be a sequencing artifact. As was reported, the HLA-A and HLA-B alleles of most subjects were accurately predicted from TCR beta sequences.

Germline loops: CDR1 MNHNY, CDR2 SVGAGI (reference sequence). This CDR3 contains 14 residues. Trimming cost V 1 base and J 7 bases; bases outside gene matches: 5. On this clone: What it binds is unknown.

PCR was performed using 60 Vbeta and 13 Jbeta primers. Here immunoSEQ multiplex PCR was the method, and the copy in TCRdb shows in-frame clones only, minus some. Of a few hundred thousand clones in the sample, about nine tenths were seen once. Sequencing was done on a sample of PBMCs. The chain uses TRBV6-6 and TRBJ1-1, with 8 bases fitting TRBD1. The sequence derives from a girl between 2 and 10 years old in good health and CMV-seronegative. The CDR3 DNA sequence: TGTGCCAGCAGTTACTTACAGGGGGGAAATGAAGCTTTCTTT. Amino acid sequence: CASSYLQGGNEAFF.